The 30 T cell receptor beta chains listed next were all sequenced from one sample in a study of blood T cell repertoires in COVID-19. Data came from immunoSEQ multiplex PCR; TCRdb stores just in-frame clones and leaves some out. This sample yields more than 300,000 clones, of which 88% are seen a single time; 0.9% to 1.5% belongs to the top ten. Sequenced material: PBMCs or T cells enriched from blood (not recorded which). The receptors originated from a woman aged 18-29 years who had recovered from COVID-19.

The V call is TRBV7-2, the J call TRBJ2-5, with 7 bases that match TRBD2. In germline, CDR1 is SGHTA, CDR2 FQGNSA. V lost 4 bases to trimming and J lost 5 bases; unmatched junction nucleotides: 19. The CDR3 spans 18 residues. CDR3 coding DNA: TGTGCCAGCAGCTCCTCCGGTACGACTAGCAGGGTAGGGGAGACCCAGTACTTC. This sequence encodes CASSSSGTTSRVGETQYF.

The CDR3 region has the DNA TGTGCCAGCAACCCGGGGGTGGGGATCAATCAGCCCCAGCATTTT. Protein: CASNPGVGINQPQHF. The gene calls are TRBV2 and TRBJ1-5; the D gene is possibly TRBD1 (5 bases). This CDR3 spans 15 amino acids. V lost 7 bases and J 3 bases, leaving 16 bases between the germline ends. Germline values: CDR1 SNHLY, CDR2 FYNNEI.

The gene calls are TRBV10-3 and TRBJ1-5; unclear D gene. V dropped 3 bases and J dropped 7 bases, with 10 bases sitting between them. CDR1 and CDR2 (germline): ENHRY, SYGVKD. This CDR3 has 13 amino acids. The CDR3 loop reads CAISERGGQPQHF. CDR3 DNA: TGTGCCATCAGTGAACGGGGTGGCCAGCCCCAGCATTTT.

This rearrangement joins TRBV5-1 to TRBJ1-3; 10 bases agree with TRBD1. V trimming: 3 bases; J trimming: 4 bases; junction bases outside the gene matches: 7. Germline loops: CDR1 SGHRS, CDR2 YFSETQ. The CDR3 sequence is 16 residues long. The CDR3 loop reads CASSSGQGSAGNTIYF. The CDR3 DNA is TGCGCCAGCAGCTCGGGACAGGGGTCTGCCGGAAACACCATATATTTT.

The DNA for the CDR3 is TGTGCCAGTAGTATAGATCGGTCGGGACACCAAACAGATGAGCTGTTTTTT. It specifies CASSIDRSGHQTDELFF. The J gene is TRBJ2-2, the V gene TRBV19; D might be TRBD1 (6 bases). V gave up 0 bases and J gave up 11 bases, with 22 bases separating them. This CDR3 has 17 residues. CDR1 and CDR2 (germline): LNHDA, SQIVND (reference sequence).

This clone has only one observation. The V and J genes are TRBV29-1 and TRBJ1-3, with TRBD1 identical over 7 bases. V dropped 7 bases and J dropped 2; count of bases not matched to a gene: 8. Germline V gene lookup returns CDR1 SQVTM and CDR2 ANQGSEA. This CDR3 is 14 amino acids long. CDR3 sequence reads: CSGTTTGTGNTIYF. The DNA for the CDR3 is TGCAGCGGGACCACGACAGGGACTGGAAACACCATATATTTT.

The V gene is TRBV7-9, the J gene TRBJ2-7, with a tentative D call TRBD2 (6 bases). The CDR3 is 13 residues long. Trimming left V 7 bases short and J 6 bases short, with 16 bases between. Germline V gene lookup returns CDR1 SEHNR and CDR2 FQNEAQ (reference sequence). This CDR3 reads CASNQGGSSEQYF. In DNA, the CDR3 is TGTGCCAGCAACCAAGGAGGGTCGAGCGAGCAGTACTTC. The entire variable domain, with the rest obtained from reference TRBV7-9 and TRBJ2-7, is as follows: DTGVSQNPRHKITKRGQNVTFRCDPISEHNRLYWYRQTLGQGPEFLTYFQNEAQLEKSRLLSDRFSAERPKGSFSTLEIQRTEQGDSAMYLCASNQGGSSEQYFGPGTRLTVT.

The rearrangement links TRBV9 to TRBJ2-6; no reliable D call. The V gene lost 0 bases and the J gene lost 0 bases, with 7 bases spanning the gap. Germline CDR1 is SGDLS and CDR2 is YYNGEE. There are 16 residues in the CDR3. CDR3 in DNA: TGTGCCAGCAGCGTAGTATCCCCCTCTGGGGCCAACGTCCTGACTTTC. Encoded protein: CASSVVSPSGANVLTF.

The chain couples TRBV4-3 to TRBJ1-2, with 8 bases lining up with TRBD1. The CDR3 sequence is 13 residues long. V lost 4 bases and J lost 5; bases outside the gene matches: 3. CDR1 and CDR2 (germline): LGHNA, YSLEER. The CDR3, as DNA: TGCGCCAGCAGCCTTACAGGGGGATATGGCTACACCTTC. Its translation: CASSLTGGYGYTF.

This chain joins TRBV3-1 (or the pseudogene TRBV3-2) and TRBJ2-2, with 12 positions matching TRBD2. V lost 1 base to trimming and J lost 4 bases; unmatched junction nucleotides: 1. CDR3 size: 16 residues. Germline CDR1 is LGHDT and CDR2 is YNNKEL (reference sequence). The CDR3 DNA sequence: TGTGCCAGCAGCCAAGGACTAGCGGGGGTCACCGGGGAGCTGTTTTTT. Its translation is CASSQGLAGVTGELFF.

The chain combines TRBV6-2 or TRBV6-3 with TRBJ1-1; D is ambiguous. V was shortened by 1 base and J by 2 bases, with 11 bases between the two germline ends. Germline loops: CDR1 MNHEY, CDR2 SVGEGT. The CDR3 runs to 15 residues. The CDR3 coding sequence is TGTGCCAGCAGTTACTTCTATGCCTCTAACACTGAAGCTTTCTTT. This encodes CASSYFYASNTEAFF.

This chain uses TRBV29-1 with TRBJ2-7, with 8 nucleotides matching TRBD2. CDR1 and CDR2 (germline): SQVTM, ANQGSEA. The CDR3 is 13 amino acids. With V trimmed by 4 bases and J by 3 bases, 5 bases remained unmatched. CDR3 nucleotides: TGCAGCGTTGCCCGGGCGGGAGGCTACGAGCAGTACTTC. It encodes CSVARAGGYEQYF.

In DNA, the CDR3 is TGTGCCAGCAGTCTAAAACAGGGGTACAATCAGCCCCAGCATTTT. Translated, it gives CASSLKQGYNQPQHF. The chain has TRBV3-1 (or the pseudogene TRBV3-2) and TRBJ1-5; 7 nucleotides match TRBD1. V lost 6 bases to trimming and J lost 3 bases; unmatched junction nucleotides: 8. The CDR3 has 15 residues. Germline V gene lookup returns CDR1 LGHDT and CDR2 YNNKEL (reference sequence).

The chain uses TRBV19 and TRBJ1-1; D is ambiguous. Looked up from germline, CDR1 is LNHDA and CDR2 is SQIVND (reference sequence). V was trimmed by 3 bases and J by 0 bases, leaving 17 bases between them. The CDR3 is 17 amino acids. The CDR3 DNA follows: TGTGCCAGTAGTATGCATTTGGAGTTAAGAATGAACACTGAAGCTTTCTTT. Translated, it gives CASSMHLELRMNTEAFF.

CDR3 loop: CASSEVSSPLHF. CDR3 coding DNA: TGTGCCAGCAGTGAAGTGAGTTCACCCCTCCACTTT. The chain employs TRBV2 and TRBJ1-6; D ambiguous. Per the germline V gene, CDR1 is SNHLY and CDR2 is FYNNEI. The CDR3 sequence is 12 residues long. Trimming shortened V by 1 base and J by 9 bases, and 4 bases separated the two germline ends.

The rearrangement uses TRBV23-1 and TRBJ1-1, with 8 bases fitting TRBD1. TRBV23-1 is identified as an open reading frame with a role that is uncertain. V was pared by 0 bases and J by 3 bases, with 6 bases of the junction left unmatched. This CDR3 spans 16 amino acids. CDR3 nucleotides: TGCGCCAGCAGTCAATCGTCGGGACAGGTGGACACTGAAGCTTTCTTT. The encoded protein is CASSQSSGQVDTEAFF.

This clone was picked up a small number of times. The chain joins TRBV7-9 to TRBJ1-6; a weak D match, TRBD1 (5 bases). Germline CDR1 is SEHNR and CDR2 is FQNEAQ (reference sequence). This CDR3 region has 17 residues. V was pared by 3 bases and J by 4 bases, with 16 bases between. The CDR3 DNA sequence: TGTGCCAGCAGCTTGGGTCGCAGGGCACCGTATAATTCACCCCTCCACTTT. Amino acid sequence: CASSLGRRAPYNSPLHF.

In DNA, the CDR3 is TGTGCCAGCAGCCTGGAGGAGGACCACGAGCAGTACTTC. As protein: CASSLEEDHEQYF. This chain joins TRBV7-9 and TRBJ2-7, with D possibly TRBD2 on 5 matching bases. CDR1 and CDR2 (germline): SEHNR, FQNEAQ (reference sequence). V was pared by 5 bases and J by 5 bases, with 13 bases between. The CDR3 totals 13 residues.

The chain carries TRBV30 and TRBJ2-5; 7 nucleotides agree with TRBD1. After removal of 5 bases from V and 4 bases from J, the junction contained 7 bases not matched to a gene. The germline gives CDR1 GTSNPN, CDR2 SVGIG (reference sequence). This CDR3 has 13 amino acids. CDR3 loop: CAWETGVAETQYF. The CDR3 DNA sequence: TGTGCCTGGGAAACAGGGGTCGCAGAGACCCAGTACTTC.

This chain joins TRBV18 and TRBJ2-3; D may be TRBD2 (5 bases). With 4 bases removed from V and 6 bases from J, the gap between germline ends came to 17 bases. This CDR3 region has 15 residues. The germline gives CDR1 KGHSH, CDR2 LQKENI. The CDR3 loop reads CASSLGLILSDTQYF. CDR3 DNA: TGTGCCAGCTCACTAGGACTGATATTGTCCGATACGCAGTATTTT.

The chain combines TRBV9 with TRBJ1-2; TRBD1 might be the D (5 bases). The ends were cut back, 3 bases at V and 4 bases at J, with 13 bases in the middle. Germline values: CDR1 SGDLS, CDR2 YYNGEE. The CDR3 is 14 amino acids. CDR3 in amino acids: CASSASGPPYGYTF. In DNA, the CDR3 is TGTGCCAGCAGCGCATCAGGGCCCCCCTATGGCTACACCTTC.

The rearrangement links TRBV24-1 to TRBJ1-5; tentative D call: TRBD1 (6 bases). The CDR3 has 14 residues. The germline gives CDR1 KGHDR, CDR2 SFDVKD. Trimming removed 4 bases at V and 9 bases at J, with 15 bases between. CDR3 loop: CATSEIQGRSPQHF. The CDR3 DNA reads as TGTGCCACCAGTGAAATACAGGGAAGGTCGCCCCAGCATTTT.

The CDR3 nucleotides are TGTGCCAGCAGTCGAACAGGGGACTCTGGAAACACCATATATTTT. This sequence encodes CASSRTGDSGNTIYF. V is TRBV6-6 and J is TRBJ1-3; 7 bases are a match to TRBD1. The CDR3 has 15 amino acids. Germline V CDR1 and CDR2: MNHNY, SVGAGI (reference sequence). J gave up 0 bases and V 5 bases, and 4 bases lay outside the gene matches.

The CDR3 DNA reads TGCGCCAGCGGGACTAGCGGGGTAAAGGAGACCCAGTACTTC. Protein: CASGTSGVKETQYF. The chain couples TRBV5-1 to TRBJ2-5, with 13 bases identical to TRBD2. J was trimmed by 5 bases and V by 7 bases; bases with no gene match: 5. The CDR3 length is 14 residues. Per the germline V gene, CDR1 is SGHRS and CDR2 is YFSETQ.

This chain links TRBV11-2 with TRBJ2-7; D might be TRBD1 (5 bases). The CDR3 has 16 residues. V was clipped by 5 bases and J by 1 base, with 18 bases between them. Looked up from germline, CDR1 is SGHAT and CDR2 is FQNNGV. The CDR3 nucleotides are TGTGCCAGCAGCACTCCCCTGACAGCAAATTCCTACGAGCAGTACTTC. Residues: CASSTPLTANSYEQYF.

The chain is built from TRBV10-3 and TRBJ2-1; 11 nucleotides align to TRBD1. The germline gives CDR1 ENHRY, CDR2 SYGVKD. With V trimmed by 4 bases and J by 4 bases, 3 bases remained unmatched. The CDR3 covers 15 residues. The CDR3 DNA is TGTGCCATCAGTGCTGGGACAGGGGGGTACAATGAGCAGTTCTTC. Its translation: CAISAGTGGYNEQFF.

This clone turned up a few times. J is TRBJ1-5 and V is TRBV25-1; D is unclear. Trimming removed 8 bases at V and 6 bases at J, with 20 bases between. Per germline, CDR1 MGHDK and CDR2 SYGVNS. The CDR3 loop spans 15 amino acids. In nucleotides, the CDR3 is TGTGCCAGCTTGAGAGGGAGGGAGCAGAGTCAGCCCCAGCATTTT. This codes for CASLRGREQSQPQHF. Filled out from reference TRBV25-1 and TRBJ1-5, the complete variable domain reads EADIYQTPRYLVIGTGKKITLECSQTMGHDKMYWYQQDPGMELHLIHYSYGVNSTEKGDLSSESTVSRIRTEHFPLTLESARPSHTSQYLCASLRGREQSQPQHFGDGTRLSIL.

The CDR3 loop is CASSESTTSTDTQYF. DNA of the CDR3: TGTGCCAGCAGTGAGTCTACTACTAGCACAGATACGCAGTATTTT. The chain carries TRBV6-1 and TRBJ2-3; no definite D call. The germline V gene encodes CDR1 MNHNS and CDR2 SASEGT. Deletions cut 3 bases from V and 0 bases from J, with 10 bases between. This CDR3 contains 15 residues.

Here the CDR3 reads CASSLPGSGELFF. The CDR3 DNA reads TGTGCCAGCAGCCTCCCCGGTTCCGGGGAGCTGTTTTTT. The chain has TRBV9 and TRBJ2-2; D uncertain. CDR3 size: 13 residues. The germline gives CDR1 SGDLS, CDR2 YYNGEE. Trimming took off 4 bases at V and 6 bases at J, with 10 bases between the two ends.

V usage is TRBV5-6 and J usage is TRBJ1-3; 8 nucleotides agree with TRBD1. CDR3 length equals 15 residues. Looked up from germline, CDR1 is SGHDT and CDR2 is YYEEEE. With 2 bases clipped from V and 4 bases from J, the junction kept 5 bases outside the gene matches. The CDR3 DNA is TGTGCCAGCAGCTTACCCCGGGACAGGGGAAACACCATATATTTT. Translation: CASSLPRDRGNTIYF. The whole variable domain, filled in from reference TRBV5-6 and TRBJ1-3, reads DAGVTQSPTHLIKTRGQQVTLRCSPKSGHDTVSWYQQALGQGPQFIFQYYEEEERQRGNFPDRFSGHQFPNYSSELNVNALLLGDSALYLCASSLPRDRGNTIYFGEGSWLTVV.